This is a list of T cell receptor beta chains from one sample in a study of blood T cell repertoires in COVID-19. Data came from immunoSEQ multiplex PCR; TCRdb stores just in-frame clones and leaves some out. The sample includes about 260,000 clones, 85% to 90% of them seen just once. Sequenced: peripheral blood. These receptors originate from a woman between 40 and 50 years old with acute or convalescent COVID-19. The CDR3 runs from the conserved cysteine through the conserved F or W. The size entry is marked missing in some rows and otherwise reads once, few, many or a size class.

cdr3_aa j_call clone_size v_call
CASSLQGEETEAFF TRBJ1-1 - TRBV27
CASSIQGQKNIQYF TRBJ2-4 - TRBV19
CASSLGQGGSDSPLHF TRBJ1-6 - TRBV5-1
CASSPPSGGAGELFF TRBJ2-2 - TRBV7-3
CASSDSLGQPQHF TRBJ1-5 - TRBV6-4
CASSQARTSAGAPNTGELFF TRBJ2-2 - TRBV4-1
CASSLRREVNTEAFF TRBJ1-1 - TRBV5-1
CASSKPKGQGLYGYTF TRBJ1-2 - TRBV21-1
CASGGGGRGWTEAFF TRBJ1-1 - TRBV2
CATFSWNYRGPPSRYGYTF TRBJ1-2 - TRBV19
CASSSHRNMRTEAFF TRBJ1-1 - TRBV11-2
CAWSVQGARTEAFF TRBJ1-1 - TRBV30
CASSLIGQGAGGYTF TRBJ1-2 - TRBV7-8
CASSVASRDRGSLNTGELFF TRBJ2-2 - TRBV9
CASTAVTGGNTEAFF TRBJ1-1 - TRBV6-5
CASRTGGNSPLHF TRBJ1-6 - TRBV5-1
CASSRRGTEAFF TRBJ1-1 once TRBV7-9
CASSPTGLPQHF TRBJ1-5 few TRBV12-3/TRBV12-4
CASLGQSSYNEQFF TRBJ2-1 - TRBV6-5
CASSPTGTPNTEAFF TRBJ1-1 - TRBV3-1/TRBV3-2
CASTGQGDSPLHF TRBJ1-6 once TRBV25-1
CASRRRTGTEAFF TRBJ1-1 - TRBV11-3
CASSYRATVRGTEAFF TRBJ1-1 - TRBV7-9
CASSRSWPQHF TRBJ1-5 - TRBV6-6
CASDTGTSGYNEQFF TRBJ2-1 - TRBV9
CASSLAHRVNYGYTF TRBJ1-2 - TRBV7-9
CASSPFRGQGITKNIQYF TRBJ2-4 - TRBV7-9
CASSPLRRGQETQYF TRBJ2-5 - TRBV7-8
CASSGVRGRDYGYTF TRBJ1-2 - TRBV5-4
CAIKGEGMYTEAFF TRBJ1-1 few TRBV10-3
CASSAWDRGNYGYTF TRBJ1-2 - TRBV7-2
CASSEGSVATLDAFF TRBJ1-1 few TRBV6-1
CASSYTPTEAFF TRBJ1-1 - TRBV6-6
CASSLALDNEQFF TRBJ2-1 - TRBV13
CASSLGYNEQFF TRBJ2-1 once TRBV7-2
CASTERSGEKLFF TRBJ1-4 - TRBV2
CASSRTGNYGYTF TRBJ1-2 - TRBV9
CASTRRTGWGDQPQHF TRBJ1-5 - TRBV19
CASSLAPDRSVTF TRBJ1-2 once TRBV11-2
CASSDTTGITDTQYF TRBJ2-3 - TRBV18
CASSLQFGTDTQYF TRBJ2-3 once TRBV28
CASSLLEEETQYF TRBJ2-5 - TRBV7-8
CASSLGDRESNEQFF TRBJ2-1 - TRBV5-1
CASSLEQAVGTGYTF TRBJ1-2 - TRBV5-1
CASSWTSGANNEQFF TRBJ2-1 - TRBV7-2
CSVDAGANTGELFF TRBJ2-2 - TRBV29-1
CASSKWESGNTIYF TRBJ1-3 few TRBV25-1
CASSDLGGNDEAFF TRBJ1-1 - TRBV2
CAWRRGRGRTEAFF TRBJ1-1 once TRBV30
CASAIWEFSEAFF TRBJ1-1 - TRBV12-5
CASRLGQHTDTQYF TRBJ2-3 once TRBV6-5
CATSRGQGQNEKLFF TRBJ1-4 - TRBV15
CAISEGQDSNQPQHF TRBJ1-5 - TRBV10-3
CASTREASYNEQFF TRBJ2-1 - TRBV5-1
CATSRGTGMAGFQGGAFF TRBJ1-1 - TRBV15